These 8 T cell receptor beta chains originate from one sample sequenced in a study of cytomegalovirus exposure and HLA in healthy donors. The PCR contained 60 Vbeta and 13 Jbeta primers. Generated by immunoSEQ multiplex PCR, the TCRdb table keeps only in-frame clones and is missing some. Its clone listing holds about 83,000 clones. Material: PBMCs. These TCRs come from a man between 18 and 29 years old in good health and CMV-seropositive.

This chain joins TRBV6-1 and TRBJ2-7; 9 bases match TRBD1. The CDR3 covers 16 residues. V shed 1 base and J 5 bases; nucleotides not matched to a gene: 9. Germline values: CDR1 MNHNS, CDR2 SASEGT. CDR3 nucleotides: TGTGCCAGCAGTGAAGATATAGGGACAGGGTCTAACGAGCAGTACTTC. Residues: CASSEDIGTGSNEQYF.

The V call is TRBV6-4, the J call TRBJ2-3; D unresolved. V gave up 5 bases and J gave up 0 bases, with 6 bases separating them. CDR3 size: 13 residues. The germline gives CDR1 MRHNA, CDR2 SNTAGT. The CDR3 here is CASSMTSTDTQYF. The CDR3 nucleotides are TGTGCCAGCAGTATGACTAGCACAGATACGCAGTATTTT.

The chain has TRBV11-2 and TRBJ1-2; 7 positions agree with TRBD1. Germline V CDR1 and CDR2: SGHAT, FQNNGV. Germline trimming cut 5 bases from V and 4 bases from J; bases unmatched to any gene: 4. The CDR3 is made up of 13 amino acids. The CDR3 DNA follows: TGTGCCAGCAGCGTAGGGGGCGCCTATGGCTACACCTTC. This codes for CASSVGGAYGYTF.

This chain joins TRBV6-5 and TRBJ1-6, with D possibly being TRBD1 (5 bases). The CDR3 runs to 14 residues. Germline V gives CDR1 MNHEY, CDR2 SVGAGI. V was shortened by 6 bases and J by 3 bases, with 9 bases between the two germline ends. The DNA of the CDR3 is TGTGCCAGCAGCCAAGGGGTCTATAATTCACCCCTCCACTTT. This gives the protein CASSQGVYNSPLHF.

This sequence joins TRBV5-1 and TRBJ2-3; a weak D match, TRBD1 (5 bases). This CDR3 has 13 residues. Trimming shortened V by 7 bases and J by 5 bases, and 14 bases separated the two germline ends. Germline V lookup: CDR1 SGHRS, CDR2 YFSETQ. CDR3 sequence: CASADQGIDTQYF. CDR3 DNA sequence: TGCGCCAGCGCAGACCAGGGAATAGATACGCAGTATTTT.

Details on this clone: One end of the junction varies from germline; a read error may be responsible. The chain joins TRBV7-7 to TRBJ2-1; D is perhaps TRBD2 (7 bases). Germline assignment: CDR1 SSHAT and CDR2 FNYEAQ (reference sequence). This CDR3 has 15 residues. The CDR3, as DNA: TGTGCTAGCAGCTTAGGGGGGGGGATCAACAATGAGCAGTTCTTC. Translation gives CASSLGGGINNEQFF.

V gene TRBV29-1 combines with J gene TRBJ2-3; 8 bases align to TRBD2. Germline CDR1 reads SQVTM; CDR2 reads ANQGSEA. With 3 bases clipped from V and 4 bases from J, the junction kept 6 bases outside the gene matches. This CDR3 spans 14 amino acids. The CDR3 loop is CSVDTSGGADTQYF. For the CDR3, the DNA is TGCAGCGTTGATACTAGCGGTGGGGCAGATACGCAGTATTTT.

The V call is TRBV10-3, the J call TRBJ1-1; D remains ambiguous. This CDR3 is built from 12 residues. Trimming removed 3 bases from V and 1 base from J, with 3 bases in between. From germline, CDR1 is ENHRY and CDR2 SYGVKD. CDR3 loop: CAISDRNTEAFF. The CDR3 coding sequence is TGTGCCATCAGTGACAGGAACACTGAAGCTTTCTTT.